Listed here are 8 T cell receptor beta chains from one sample, sequenced in a study of CD8+CD57+ T cells in acquired aplastic anemia. The study profiled TCR beta VDJ and CDR3 using genomic DNA as template. MiXCR, applied by TCRdb to the reads, yields one record per CDR3 protein. Of some 160,000 distinct CDR3 sequences detected, roughly 48% appear once; the ten largest clones hold about 2.6%. By flow cytometry, patients selected for sequencing had shown an expansion of CD8+CD57+ cells. Sequencing was done on a sample of sorted CD4+, CD8+, or CD8+CD57+ T cells (not recorded which) from PBMCs. All receptors derive from a human donor with aplastic anemia.

V and J are TRBV5-6 and TRBJ1-1; possible D gene TRBD1, 6 bases. Germline CDR1 SGHDT, CDR2 YYEEEE. V lost 0 bases and J lost 2, with 14 bases in between. The CDR3 loop spans 16 amino acids. DNA of the CDR3: TGTGCCAGCAGCTTGGCCCCGACAGGAGCAAACACTGAAGCTTTCTTT. Amino acid sequence: CASSLAPTGANTEAFF.

The chain has TRBV20-1 and TRBJ2-1; a weak D match, TRBD1 (5 bases). Per the germline V gene, CDR1 is DFQATT and CDR2 is SNEGSKA (reference sequence). Trimming pared 0 bases from V and 2 bases from J, leaving 11 bases between. CDR3 length: 15 residues. CDR3 sequence reads: CSARDRAGPYNEQFF. The CDR3 nucleotides are TGCAGTGCTAGAGATCGGGCAGGGCCCTACAATGAGCAGTTCTTC.

CDR3 region: CSARDHRHNEQFF. The CDR3 region has the DNA TGCAGTGCTAGAGATCACAGGCACAATGAGCAGTTCTTC. The V call is TRBV20-1, the J call TRBJ2-1, with a weak D call TRBD1 (5 bases). Trimming removed 0 bases at V and 5 bases at J, with 8 bases between. The CDR3 spans 13 residues. In germline, CDR1 is DFQATT, CDR2 SNEGSKA (reference sequence).

In the case of this clonotype: Germline and junction disagree at one end, which may indicate a read error. The J gene is TRBJ1-5, the V gene TRBV19; 8 bases are shared with TRBD1. CDR1 is LNHDA and CDR2 is SQIVND in the germline V gene (reference sequence). The CDR3 has 11 amino acids. This CDR3 is CASNIGTGLTF. As DNA, the CDR3 is TGTGCCAGTAATATCGGGACAGGTCTTACTTTT. The full variable domain, rest sourced from reference TRBV19 and TRBJ1-5, is DGGITQSPKYLFRKEGQNVTLSCEQNLNHDAMYWYRQDPGQGLRLIYYSQIVNDFQKGDIAEGYSVSREKKESFPLTVTSAQKNPTAFYLCASNIGTGLTFGDGTRLSIL.

The chain employs TRBV7-3 and TRBJ2-3, with 7 bases identical to TRBD1. CDR3 size: 16 residues. V gave up 5 bases and J gave up 0 bases; unmatched junction bases: 8. Per the germline V gene, CDR1 is SGHTA and CDR2 is FQGTGA. This CDR3 reads CASSEWDSASTDTQYF. The CDR3 coding sequence is TGTGCCAGCAGCGAGTGGGACAGCGCTAGCACAGATACGCAGTATTTT. The whole variable domain, filled in from reference TRBV7-3 and TRBJ2-3, reads GAGVSQTPSNKVTEKGKYVELRCDPISGHTALYWYRQSLGQGPEFLIYFQGTGAADDSGLPNDRFFAVRPEGSVSTLKIQRTERGDSAVYLCASSEWDSASTDTQYFGPGTRLTVL.

The rearrangement links TRBV20-1 to TRBJ2-3; no clear D gene. This CDR3 contains 14 residues. Germline V gene lookup returns CDR1 DFQATT and CDR2 SNEGSKA (reference sequence). V gave up 1 base and J gave up 3 bases, with 11 bases separating them. The DNA for the CDR3 is TGCAGTGCTAGAGCTCCGGACGGGACAGATACGCAGTATTTT. Its translation: CSARAPDGTDTQYF.

This clonotype was counted between two and nine times. The rearrangement links TRBV12-3 or TRBV12-4 to TRBJ2-4; a weak D match, TRBD1 (5 bases). V shed 7 bases and J shed 4 bases, with 17 bases lying between them. The CDR3 runs to 15 residues. CDR3 coding DNA: TGTGCCAGCACTAGGGCAGGGCTAGGGAAAAACATTCAGTACTTC. Its translation: CASTRAGLGKNIQYF.

This clonotype appeared many times. This chain links TRBV9 with TRBJ2-1; D uncertain. CDR1 is SGDLS and CDR2 is YYNGEE in the germline V gene. V was shortened by 4 bases and J by 8 bases, with 13 bases between the two germline ends. The CDR3 has 13 amino acids. This CDR3 is CASSPREPHEQFF. The CDR3 nucleotides are TGTGCCAGCAGCCCTCGCGAGCCCCATGAGCAGTTCTTC.